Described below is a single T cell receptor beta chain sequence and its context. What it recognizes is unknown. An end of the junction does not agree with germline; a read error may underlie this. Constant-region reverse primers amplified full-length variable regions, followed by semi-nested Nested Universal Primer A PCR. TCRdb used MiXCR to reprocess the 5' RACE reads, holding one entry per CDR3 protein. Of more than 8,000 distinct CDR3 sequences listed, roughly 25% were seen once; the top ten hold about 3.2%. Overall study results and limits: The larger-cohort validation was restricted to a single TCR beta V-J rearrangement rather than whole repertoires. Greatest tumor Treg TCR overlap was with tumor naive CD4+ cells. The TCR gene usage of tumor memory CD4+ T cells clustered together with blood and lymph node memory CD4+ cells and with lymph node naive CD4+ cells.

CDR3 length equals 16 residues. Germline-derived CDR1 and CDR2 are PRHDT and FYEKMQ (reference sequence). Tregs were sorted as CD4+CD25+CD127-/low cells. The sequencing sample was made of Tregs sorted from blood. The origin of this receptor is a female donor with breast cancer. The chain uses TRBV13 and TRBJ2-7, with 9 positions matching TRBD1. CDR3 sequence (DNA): TGTGCCGGCAGCCCCAGAGGGACAGGGCCATCCTACGAGCAGTACTTC. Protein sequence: CAGSPRGTGPSYEQYF.